Presented here are 16 T cell receptor beta chains from one specimen sequenced in a study of cytomegalovirus exposure and HLA in healthy donors. This table comes from immunoSEQ multiplex PCR, and its TCRdb copy is limited to in-frame clones, with some not included. The data contain under 100,000 clones, 90% to 95% of them singletons. The sequencing sample was made of PBMCs. These receptors were obtained from a woman under 30 in good health and CMV-seronegative.

This clone was detected only once. This chain uses TRBV11-2 with TRBJ1-3; 7 bases line up with TRBD1. Looked up from germline, CDR1 is SGHAT and CDR2 is FQNNGV. The CDR3 covers 14 residues. V shed 3 bases, J shed 8 bases, and the junction held 7 bases outside the gene matches. The CDR3 DNA sequence: TGTGCCAGCAGCTTTAACAGGGGCCCGGACACCATATATTTT. Protein: CASSFNRGPDTIYF.

This chain connects TRBV7-9 to TRBJ2-1, with TRBD2 identical over 11 bases. Germline CDR1 SEHNR, CDR2 FQNEAQ (reference sequence). V gave up 5 bases and J gave up 8 bases; unmatched junction bases: 8. This CDR3 spans 15 amino acids. DNA of the CDR3: TGTGCCAGCAGCGGTTATAGCGGGAGGGTCCATGAGCAGTTCTTC. Residues: CASSGYSGRVHEQFF.

The rearrangement uses TRBV6-7 and TRBJ1-2; 7 bases agree with TRBD1. TRBV6-7 is filed as an ORF, its function uncertain. This CDR3 has 15 amino acids. The junction had 14 bases not matched to a gene; V was cut back by 7 bases and J by 6 bases. CDR3 nucleotide sequence: TGTGCCAGCACCTCCGGGACAGCCCTAAAAAATGGCTACACCTTC. Its protein product is CASTSGTALKNGYTF.

The sample holds one count of this clone. The chain is built from TRBV5-6 and TRBJ1-2; D gene uncertain. The germline V and J ends were trimmed by 4 bases and 8 bases, with 15 bases remaining between them. Germline V gives CDR1 SGHDT, CDR2 YYEEEE. CDR3 length: 13 amino acids. This CDR3 is CASSAGPLVGYTF. CDR3 sequence (DNA): TGTGCCAGCAGCGCGGGTCCCTTGGTGGGCTACACCTTC.

The chain joins TRBV13 to TRBJ2-1, with unresolved D. V shed 5 bases and J shed 6 bases, with 11 bases lying between them. This CDR3 region has 13 residues. Germline V gene data show CDR1 as PRHDT and CDR2 as FYEKMQ (reference sequence). CDR3 coding DNA: TGTGCCAGCAGCCTAGACTTGTCCAATGAGCAGTTCTTC. Its translation is CASSLDLSNEQFF.

V gene TRBV6-1 combines with J gene TRBJ2-5, with TRBD1 matching 8 bases. The germline gives CDR1 MNHNS, CDR2 SASEGT. Trimming at V came to 4 bases and at J to 4 bases, leaving 2 bases not matched to a gene. The CDR3 spans 13 residues. CDR3 DNA sequence: TGTGCCAGCAGTGCCCAGGGGGCAGAGACCCAGTACTTC. Its translation: CASSAQGAETQYF.

The V and J genes are TRBV2 and TRBJ2-3; 8 positions match TRBD2. Germline CDR1 SNHLY, CDR2 FYNNEI. Unmatched junction bases numbered 4, after V lost 7 bases and J lost 1 base. This CDR3 is built from 14 residues. CDR3 in amino acids: CASKSGGGTDTQYF. In DNA form, the CDR3 reads TGTGCCAGCAAGAGCGGGGGAGGCACAGATACGCAGTATTTT.

V usage is TRBV12-2 and J usage is TRBJ1-4. TRBV12-2 is given as a pseudogene. The CDR3 loop spans 20 amino acids. CDR3 coding DNA: TGTGCAAGTCGCTTTGGTCGGGGGAGGCTAGGCCTCGTGGGGAATGAAAAACTGTTTTTT. Translation: CASRFGRGRLGLVGNEKLFF.

The CDR3 sequence: CASSVGGGPSGEQYF. CDR3 bases: TGTGCCAGCAGCGTAGGGGGAGGGCCGTCGGGGGAGCAGTACTTC. This rearrangement joins TRBV9 to TRBJ2-7; 7 bases agree with TRBD2. The V gene's germline CDR1 is SGDLS and CDR2 YYNGEE. This CDR3 is built from 15 residues. Trimming took 0 bases from V and 7 from J; bases not matched to a gene: 10.

The chain is built from TRBV2 and TRBJ2-6; 7 nucleotides match TRBD2. V dropped 2 bases and J dropped 0; count of bases not matched to a gene: 4. The CDR3 contains 17 residues. Germline V gene lookup returns CDR1 SNHLY and CDR2 FYNNEI. The chain's CDR3 is CASSEYGRSSGANVLTF. DNA of the CDR3: TGTGCCAGCAGTGAATACGGGAGGAGCTCTGGGGCCAACGTCCTGACTTTC.

The rearrangement joins TRBV11-3 to TRBJ2-3; TRBD2 aligns across 9 bases. From germline, CDR1 is SGHNT and CDR2 YENEEA. The V segment lost 6 bases and the J segment 6 bases; nucleotides outside the gene matches: 7. The CDR3 sequence is 14 residues long. CDR3 DNA sequence: TGTGCCAGCAGTGCGAGCGGGAGGCCGGATACGCAGTATTTT. Translated, it gives CASSASGRPDTQYF.

This clone is a singleton in its sample. V usage is TRBV11-3 and J usage is TRBJ2-5, with TRBD2 as a possible D gene (6 bases). From germline, CDR1 is SGHNT and CDR2 YENEEA. V was shortened by 5 bases and J by 2 bases, with 12 bases between the two germline ends. This CDR3 contains 14 residues. The CDR3 loop reads CASSTRDGQETQYF. The DNA of the CDR3 is TGTGCCAGCAGCACGCGGGACGGACAAGAGACCCAGTACTTC. Full variable domain (outside the CDR3, taken from reference TRBV11-3 and TRBJ2-5): EAGVVQSPRYKIIEKKQPVAFWCNPISGHNTLYWYLQNLGQGPELLIRYENEEAVDDSQLPKDRFSAERLKGVDSTLKIQPAELGDSAVYLCASSTRDGQETQYFGPGTRLLVL.

The genes are TRBV4-3 and TRBJ2-1; 10 bases are shared with TRBD2. This CDR3 spans 17 amino acids. V was pared by 4 bases and J by 0 bases, with 6 bases of the junction left unmatched. CDR1 is LGHNA, CDR2 YSLEER, per germline. The CDR3 nucleotides read TGCGCCAGCAGCCTTGTAGCGGGGGGTCTCTCCTACAATGAGCAGTTCTTC. It specifies CASSLVAGGLSYNEQFF.

V is TRBV19 and J is TRBJ2-5; 10 bases are a match to TRBD1. Trimming took 8 bases from V and 0 from J; bases not matched to a gene: 3. The CDR3 is 14 residues long. Germline CDR1 LNHDA, CDR2 SQIVND (reference sequence). The CDR3: CASRTGGNQETQYF. CDR3 in DNA: TGTGCCAGTCGGACAGGGGGGAACCAAGAGACCCAGTACTTC.

The V call is TRBV11-2, the J call TRBJ1-2, with D unclear. In germline, CDR1 is SGHAT, CDR2 FQNNGV. The CDR3 runs to 14 residues. Trimming cost V 3 bases and J 0 bases, with 8 bases left between them. The CDR3 loop is CASSFDTTNYGYTF. CDR3 coding DNA: TGTGCCAGCAGCTTCGACACAACTAACTATGGCTACACCTTC.

V and J are TRBV19 and TRBJ2-7; no clear D gene. The CDR3 has 14 residues. Germline lookup yields CDR1 LNHDA and CDR2 SQIVND (reference sequence). Deletions cut 7 bases from V and 2 bases from J, with 15 bases between. The chain's CDR3 is CASTNPDKTYEQYF. The CDR3 DNA is TGTGCCAGTACCAATCCCGACAAAACCTACGAGCAGTACTTC.